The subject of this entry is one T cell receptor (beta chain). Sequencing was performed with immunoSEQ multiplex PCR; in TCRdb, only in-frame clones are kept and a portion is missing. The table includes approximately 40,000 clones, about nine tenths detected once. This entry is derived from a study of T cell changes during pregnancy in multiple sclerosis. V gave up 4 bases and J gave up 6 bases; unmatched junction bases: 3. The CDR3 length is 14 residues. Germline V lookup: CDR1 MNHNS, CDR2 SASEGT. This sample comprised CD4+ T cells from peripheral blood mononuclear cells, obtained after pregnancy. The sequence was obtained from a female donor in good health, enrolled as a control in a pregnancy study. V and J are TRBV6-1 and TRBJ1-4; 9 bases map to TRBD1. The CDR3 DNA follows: TGTGCCAGCAGTGTCCGGGACAGGGATGAAAAACTGTTTTTT. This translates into CASSVRDRDEKLFF.